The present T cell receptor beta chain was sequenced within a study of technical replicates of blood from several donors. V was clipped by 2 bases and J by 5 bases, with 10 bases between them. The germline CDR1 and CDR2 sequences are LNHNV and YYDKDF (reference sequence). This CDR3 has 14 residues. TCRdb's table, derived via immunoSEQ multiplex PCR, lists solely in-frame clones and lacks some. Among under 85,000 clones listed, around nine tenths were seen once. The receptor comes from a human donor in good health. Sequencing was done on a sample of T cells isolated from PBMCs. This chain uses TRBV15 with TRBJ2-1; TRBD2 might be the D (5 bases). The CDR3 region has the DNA TGTGCCACCAGCAGAACCGGGATAAACAATGAGCAGTTCTTC. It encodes CATSRTGINNEQFF. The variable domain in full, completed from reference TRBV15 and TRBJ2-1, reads DAMVIQNPRYQVTQFGKPVTLSCSQTLNHNVMYWYQQKSSQAPKLLFHYYDKDFNNEADTPDNFQSRRPNTSFCFLDIRSPGLGDTAMYLCATSRTGINNEQFFGPGTRLTVL.